The present T cell receptor beta chain was sequenced within a study of tumor and adjacent non-tumor tissue in lung cancer (dated by TCRdb to between 2018 and 2020). General notes on the study: Of the cohort, over 9 patients had adenocarcinoma, 2 had squamous cell carcinoma and 1 had small cell lung cancer. Among the 15 or so patients, ages ranged from roughly 30 to 76 years, some ten were men and 5 were women, and disease was TNM stage I to III. Sequencing produced 125,075,908 productive TCRbeta reads in total, an average of around 4.2 million reads per sample. Using bulk TCRbeta repertoires from roughly 14 lung cancer patients, the study set lung tumor tissue side by side with matched distant non-tumor lung tissue. For each patient, one tumor sample and one normal lung sample were taken, giving thirty paired specimens that underwent TCRbeta CDR3 sequencing.

RNA was isolated from bulk, unsorted tissue, and RNA quality was assessed with a NanoDrop ND-1000 and an Agilent 2100. The normal lung samples consisted of distant non-tumor tissue collected more than 3 cm from the tumor edge. Donors were newly diagnosed lung cancer patients admitted for thoracic surgery in China between August and November 2014, without prior chemotherapy. Patients with previous radiotherapy or chemotherapy, or with another concurrent cancer, were excluded from the study. Surgical tissue pieces of roughly 1-2 cm3 were preserved in RNAlater solution and stored at -80 °C until use. Library creation used multiplex PCR. Instrument used: Illumina HiSeq 2500. TCRbeta libraries were constructed through three rounds of nested PCR with primers (Table S4) according to protocols modified from ARM-PCR. Before sequencing, PCR products of 200-500 bp were cut from the gel and purified using the QIAquick gel extraction kit. The paper's data handling went like this. Trimmomatic was used to clean the reads, FLASH was used to merge the reads into complete CDR3 sequences, and MiTCR was used to assign the reads to V(D)J germline segments. Clonal diversity was calculated as the inverse Simpson's index using VDJtools. Productive reads were defined as in-frame sequences without a premature stop codon. TCRdb handled the public reads itself, with Q25 trimming in fastp and clone calling in MiXCR, and kept productive beta chains. Rows with a matching CDR3 protein are joined into one entry that keeps the most common DNA and genes. V and J calls and clone size were set by TCRdb, not the authors. The sample has about 90,000 distinct CDR3 sequences on record, about 77% of them singletons. The leading ten clones occupy 21% of the sample.

What the study reported, not specific to this receptor: Younger patients had significantly higher TCR diversity, and higher tumor TCR diversity was associated with shorter overall and disease-free survival. The sequencing platform is not named in the methods, and unique molecular identifiers are not mentioned. Because peripheral blood was not sequenced, the blood TCRbeta repertoires of the lung cancer patients in the study went unexamined. With only around 16 patients in the cohort, the authors noted that larger samples and more detailed clinical data are needed. Significantly higher TCR diversity (inverse Simpson) was observed in tumor tissue than in normal lung tissue (431.37 vs 166.20, P = 0.0075, Mann-Whitney U test). The top 100 clones made up a significantly larger cumulative share of the repertoire in normal lung than in tumor tissue.

Of note for this clonotype: No cognate antigen has been identified for it. This could be a read error, since a much larger clone is one nucleotide away.

The CDR1 and CDR2 encoded by the germline V gene are SGHRS and YFSETQ. Including cysteine and phenylalanine, the CDR3 has 15 amino acids. The kept DNA is CDR3 alone, 45 bases in frame from the first base. The sequence was obtained from a woman in her 50s with non-small cell lung cancer. The rearranged segments are TRBV5-1 and TRBJ1-2, with the D gene not clear enough to name. Sequences were obtained from distant non-tumor lung tissue. The bases are TGCGCCAACAGCTCCTTCGATGGGGTGAACTATGGCTACACCTTC. This is translated as CANSSFDGVNYGYTF.